These 5 T cell receptor beta chains came from one sample sequenced in a study of T cells after yellow fever vaccination. TCRdb reprocessed the 5' RACE reads via MiXCR and lists one record per CDR3 protein. The table has roughly 310,000 distinct CDR3 sequences, 8.7% seen once. This specimen was PBMCs, taken on the day of the first yellow fever vaccination. These receptors were obtained from a man aged 18 to 29 who received the YFV17D yellow fever vaccine.

There are a few counts of this clonotype. The J gene is TRBJ1-2, the V gene TRBV11-2, with D maybe TRBD1 (5 bases). The germline V gene has CDR1 SGHAT and CDR2 FQNNGV. V was trimmed by 1 base and J by 8 bases, leaving 11 bases between them. The CDR3 loop spans 13 amino acids. The CDR3 DNA follows: TGTGCCAGCAGCTTAGTAGGGGCTGAGGGCTACACCTTC. Translation gives CASSLVGAEGYTF.

This clonotype occurred many times. The chain couples TRBV24-1 to TRBJ2-1; 9 positions agree with TRBD1. The trim removed 2 bases at V and 5 bases at J, leaving 6 bases unmatched. The CDR3 length is 16 residues. Germline CDR1 KGHDR, CDR2 SFDVKD. The chain's CDR3 is CATSDSGTGTHNEQFF. The CDR3 DNA sequence: TGTGCCACCAGTGATTCCGGGACAGGGACGCACAATGAGCAGTTCTTC.

The chain carries TRBV5-1 and TRBJ1-1; perhaps TRBD1 as D (5 bases). Germline CDR1 and CDR2: SGHRS and YFSETQ. Trimming cost V 2 bases and J 5 bases, with 28 bases left between them. The CDR3 totals 19 residues. The CDR3 nucleotides read TGCGCCAGCAGCTTACGGTGGGACTCCCGAAACGAAATGGGGACTGAAGCTTTCTTT. Amino acids: CASSLRWDSRNEMGTEAFF.

The V and J genes are TRBV12-3 or TRBV12-4 and TRBJ2-3; 10 bases map to TRBD2. Unmatched junction bases numbered 14, after V lost 5 bases and J lost 0 bases. CDR3 length: 19 residues. CDR3 DNA: TGTGCCAGCAGTCCAAAGCGGGGGGGCCTTCTTTGGAGCACAGATACGCAGTATTTT. Protein: CASSPKRGGLLWSTDTQYF.

This clonotype was detected only a few times. The chain recombines TRBV12-3 or TRBV12-4 with TRBJ2-3; 13 bases agree with TRBD2. The CDR3 length is 16 residues. V was pared by 6 bases and J by 9 bases, with 12 bases of the junction left unmatched. CDR3 sequence: CASRPGTSGVQGTQYF. The CDR3 DNA reads TGTGCCAGCAGGCCTGGGACTAGCGGGGTACAGGGGACGCAGTATTTT.